This is a list of T cell receptor beta chains from one sample in a study. Via MiXCR, TCRdb re-called the RT-PCR reads, giving one row per CDR3 protein. The top ten hold around 3.3% of the sample, which has about 680,000 distinct CDR3 sequences, approximately 15% seen once. Sequencing input: memory CD4+ T cells from blood. The source is a female donor in good health, serving as a healthy control. CDR3s include the opening cysteine and the closing phenylalanine or tryptophan. D genes are given only for firm matches. The listing skips clone size in some rows; elsewhere it reads once, few, many or a size class.

j_call: TRBJ2-1
clone_size: few
d_call: TRBD1
v_call: TRBV30
cdr3_length: 16
cdr3_nt: TGTGCCTGGAGTAGGCAGGGGGCTCGGCTGGGGATTGAGCAGTTCTTC
cdr3_aa: CAWSRQGARLGIEQFF

j_call: TRBJ2-3
clone_size: -
d_call: -
v_call: TRBV18
cdr3_length: 17
cdr3_nt: TGTGCCAGCTCACCACCCTATCTGGGGCCCTACACAGATACGCAGTATTTT
cdr3_aa: CASSPPYLGPYTDTQYF

j_call: TRBJ2-2
clone_size: -
d_call: -
v_call: TRBV7-3
cdr3_length: 15
cdr3_nt: TGTGCCAGCAGCCCCGGGGGAAGAACGACCGGGGAGCTGTTTTTT
cdr3_aa: CASSPGGRTTGELFF

j_call: TRBJ2-1
clone_size: many
d_call: -
v_call: TRBV5-1
cdr3_length: 12
cdr3_nt: TGCGCCAGCACCCGGGAAGTCAATGAGCAGTTCTTC
cdr3_aa: CASTREVNEQFF

j_call: TRBJ2-5
clone_size: -
d_call: TRBD2
v_call: TRBV9
cdr3_length: 16
cdr3_nt: TGTGCCAGCAGCGTCCGGCTTAGCGGGACGCAAGAGACCCAGTACTTC
cdr3_aa: CASSVRLSGTQETQYF

j_call: TRBJ2-2
clone_size: few
d_call: -
v_call: TRBV7-7
cdr3_length: 15
cdr3_nt: TGTGCTAGCAGCCCCGTCGGACTGGGGACCGGGGAGCTGTTTTTT
cdr3_aa: CASSPVGLGTGELFF

j_call: TRBJ2-3
clone_size: many
d_call: -
v_call: TRBV6-1
cdr3_length: 12
cdr3_nt: TGTGCCAGCAGTGAATTGTCAGATACGCAGTATTTT
cdr3_aa: CASSELSDTQYF

j_call: TRBJ1-2
clone_size: many
d_call: -
v_call: TRBV20-1
cdr3_length: 15
cdr3_nt: TGCAGTGCTAGAGACTCCCGGGGCACAGGCTATGGCTACACCTTC
cdr3_aa: CSARDSRGTGYGYTF

j_call: TRBJ2-1
clone_size: few
d_call: -
v_call: TRBV9
cdr3_length: 13
cdr3_nt: TGTGCCAGCAGCGTCGGGACTTACAATGAGCAGTTCTTC
cdr3_aa: CASSVGTYNEQFF

j_call: TRBJ1-2
clone_size: -
d_call: -
v_call: TRBV20-1
cdr3_length: 12
cdr3_nt: TGCGGGAGCAGGCCGCCAAACTATGGCTACACCTTC
cdr3_aa: CGSRPPNYGYTF

j_call: TRBJ1-4
clone_size: -
d_call: TRBD1
v_call: TRBV11-2
cdr3_length: 16
cdr3_nt: TGTGCCAGCAGCTTAGGGGTGGGACAGGTTAATGAAAAACTGTTTTTT
cdr3_aa: CASSLGVGQVNEKLFF

j_call: TRBJ1-2
clone_size: -
d_call: -
v_call: TRBV5-1
cdr3_length: 16
cdr3_nt: TGCGCCAGCAGCTTGGCGGCGGGCGGACCGATCTATGGCTACACCTTC
cdr3_aa: CASSLAAGGPIYGYTF

j_call: TRBJ1-1
clone_size: few
d_call: -
v_call: TRBV5-1
cdr3_length: 14
cdr3_nt: TGCGCCAGCAGCTTTAGTGGCGGGGACACTGAAGCTTTCTTT
cdr3_aa: CASSFSGGDTEAFF

j_call: TRBJ2-1
clone_size: -
d_call: TRBD2
v_call: TRBV20-1
cdr3_length: 16
cdr3_nt: TGCAGTGCTAGAGATTCGCGCGGGAGGGGCTACAATGAGCAGTTCTTC
cdr3_aa: CSARDSRGRGYNEQFF

j_call: TRBJ2-7
clone_size: many
d_call: -
v_call: TRBV7-2
cdr3_length: 15
cdr3_nt: TGTGCCAGCAGCAGGGGGGGCCCCGGCTCCTACGAGCAGTACTTC
cdr3_aa: CASSRGGPGSYEQYF

j_call: TRBJ2-5
clone_size: many
d_call: -
v_call: TRBV20-1
cdr3_length: 13
cdr3_nt: TGCAGTGCTGCGACTCGGACGGGAGAGACCCAGTACTTC
cdr3_aa: CSAATRTGETQYF

j_call: TRBJ2-5
clone_size: many
d_call: -
v_call: TRBV20-1
cdr3_length: 14
cdr3_nt: TGCAGTGCTAGAGATCGTAGGAAACTGGAGACCCAGTACTTC
cdr3_aa: CSARDRRKLETQYF

j_call: TRBJ2-7
clone_size: many
d_call: -
v_call: TRBV4-3
cdr3_length: 13
cdr3_nt: TGCGCCAGCAGCCAAGAGGCGAGAAACGAGCAGTACTTC
cdr3_aa: CASSQEARNEQYF

j_call: TRBJ1-2
clone_size: many
d_call: -
v_call: TRBV12-3/TRBV12-4
cdr3_length: 13
cdr3_nt: TGTGCCAGCAGTTTAAATGGGGAATTGGGCTACACCTTC
cdr3_aa: CASSLNGELGYTF

j_call: TRBJ2-5
clone_size: -
d_call: TRBD2
v_call: TRBV7-2
cdr3_length: 15
cdr3_nt: TGTGCCAGCAGCTTAGAACTAGCGGAGTGGGAGACCCAGTACTTC
cdr3_aa: CASSLELAEWETQYF

j_call: TRBJ2-1
clone_size: many
d_call: TRBD2
v_call: TRBV7-2
cdr3_length: 15
cdr3_nt: TGTGCCAGCAGCTTTGGTAGCGGGAGGGGCAATGAGCAGTTCTTC
cdr3_aa: CASSFGSGRGNEQFF

j_call: TRBJ2-5
clone_size: many
d_call: -
v_call: TRBV7-3
cdr3_length: 15
cdr3_nt: TGTGCCAGCAGCTTAACGTCAACAACCCAAGAGACCCAGTACTTC
cdr3_aa: CASSLTSTTQETQYF

j_call: TRBJ2-5
clone_size: many
d_call: -
v_call: TRBV20-1
cdr3_length: 12
cdr3_nt: TGCAGTGCTGCTCGTGGAGGGGAGACCCAGTACTTC
cdr3_aa: CSAARGGETQYF

j_call: TRBJ2-7
clone_size: -
d_call: -
v_call: TRBV4-3
cdr3_length: 14
cdr3_nt: TGCGCCAGCAGCCAACAGGAAGGCTCCTACGAGCAGTACTTC
cdr3_aa: CASSQQEGSYEQYF

j_call: TRBJ2-7
clone_size: many
d_call: TRBD2
v_call: TRBV20-1
cdr3_length: 13
cdr3_nt: TGCAGTGCTAGAGACGGGACTAGCGCCGAGCAGTACTTC
cdr3_aa: CSARDGTSAEQYF

j_call: TRBJ2-1
clone_size: -
d_call: TRBD2
v_call: TRBV6-1
cdr3_length: 15
cdr3_nt: TGTGCCAGCAGTGTAATAGGGACTACCTACAATGAGCAGTTCTTC
cdr3_aa: CASSVIGTTYNEQFF